Below are 17 T cell receptor beta chains sequenced from a single sample in a study of blood T cell repertoires in COVID-19. Sequenced by immunoSEQ multiplex PCR; TCRdb stores in-frame clones only, minus some. Of a few hundred thousand clones in the sample, more than 75% were seen once. The sample taken for sequencing was PBMCs or T cells enriched from blood (not recorded which). The receptors stem from a middle-aged woman with acute COVID-19.

The chain links TRBV20-1 to TRBJ2-5; no clear D. This CDR3 has 10 amino acids. V dropped 4 bases and J dropped 2 bases, with 2 bases sitting between them. Germline CDR1 DFQATT, CDR2 SNEGSKA (reference sequence). The CDR3 sequence: CSATQETQYF. CDR3 sequence (DNA): TGCAGTGCTACACAAGAGACCCAGTACTTC.

This clone was observed once. The chain uses TRBV10-2 and TRBJ2-7; 13 bases map to TRBD2. Germline V gene data show CDR1 as WSHSY and CDR2 as SAAADI. There are 16 residues in the CDR3. V trimming: 2 bases; J trimming: 3 bases; junction bases outside the gene matches: 4. The CDR3 protein is CASSEGLAGVLYEQYF. In DNA form, the CDR3 reads TGCGCCAGCAGTGAGGGACTAGCGGGGGTTCTCTACGAGCAGTACTTC.

This clone appeared once. The J gene is TRBJ2-1, the V gene TRBV29-1; 8 bases fit TRBD2. V was pared by 6 bases and J by 4 bases, with 5 bases of the junction left unmatched. The CDR3 length is 13 residues. The V gene's germline CDR1 is SQVTM and CDR2 ANQGSEA. The chain's CDR3 is CSVERGKYNEQFF. The CDR3, as DNA: TGCAGCGTGGAGCGGGGGAAGTACAATGAGCAGTTCTTC.

The rearrangement uses TRBV10-3 and TRBJ2-7; tentative D call: TRBD2 (5 bases). CDR1 ENHRY and CDR2 SYGVKD come from the germline V gene. The ends were cut back, 11 bases at V and 2 bases at J, with 19 bases in the middle. The CDR3 consists of 14 residues. CDR3 in amino acids: CAVLAGTGPYEQYF. In DNA, the CDR3 is TGTGCCGTCCTTGCGGGTACCGGCCCCTACGAGCAGTACTTC.

This chain uses TRBV10-1 with TRBJ1-5; D remains unclear. The CDR3 has 14 residues. The germline V gene has CDR1 WNHNN and CDR2 SYGVQD (reference sequence). The germline V and J ends were trimmed by 9 bases and 0 bases, with 12 bases remaining between them. The DNA of the CDR3 is TGCGCCAGTATGTCGGTACCTAGCAATCAGCCCCAGCATTTT. Protein: CASMSVPSNQPQHF.

The chain joins TRBV19 to TRBJ1-6; D is ambiguous. The CDR3 length is 15 residues. Germline CDR1 LNHDA, CDR2 SQIVND (reference sequence). V was cut by 0 bases and J by 10 bases, with 13 bases left in between. This chain's CDR3 is CASSIEGPRNSPLHF. In nucleotides, the CDR3 is TGTGCCAGTAGTATAGAGGGCCCACGCAACTCACCCCTCCACTTT.

The V and J genes are TRBV14 and TRBJ2-7, with D unclear. Trimming stripped 3 bases from V and 1 base from J, with 4 bases between. The CDR3 runs 12 residues. Germline CDR1 reads SGHDN; CDR2 reads FVKESK. In nucleotides, the CDR3 is TGTGCCAGCAGCCAGGCTTCCTACGAGCAGTACTTC. It codes for CASSQASYEQYF.

The CDR3 protein is CASSRQADQPQHF. CDR3 nucleotides: TGTGCCAGCAGCAGACAGGCCGATCAGCCCCAGCATTTT. The chain carries TRBV12-3 or TRBV12-4 and TRBJ1-5; D perhaps matches TRBD1 (6 bases). The CDR3 is 13 residues long. Trimming pared 6 bases from V and 5 bases from J, leaving 11 bases between.

The CDR3 DNA reads as TGTGCCAGCTCACCTGGGACAGGGGGTGAAGCTTTCTTT. Its protein product is CASSPGTGGEAFF. The chain joins TRBV18 to TRBJ1-1; 11 positions match TRBD1. Trimming at V came to 3 bases and at J to 7 bases, leaving 1 base not matched to a gene. Germline V CDR1 and CDR2: KGHSH, LQKENI. There are 13 residues in the CDR3.

This clone has a handful of counts. The chain recombines TRBV27 with TRBJ1-2; tentative D call: TRBD1 (5 bases). Germline lookup yields CDR1 MNHEY and CDR2 SMNVEV (reference sequence). The CDR3 is 14 residues long. Trimming took off 3 bases at V and 6 bases at J, with 14 bases between the two ends. The CDR3 spells CASSFGQGSHGYTF. The DNA for the CDR3 is TGTGCCAGCAGTTTCGGTCAGGGTTCACATGGCTACACCTTC.

The J gene is TRBJ1-6, the V gene TRBV7-8, with TRBD1 as a possible D gene (5 bases). V lost 1 base to trimming and J lost 10 bases, with 17 bases between them. The CDR3 spans 16 residues. From germline, CDR1 is SGHVS and CDR2 FQNEAQ. The CDR3 nucleotides are TGTGCCAGCAGCTTAGATCGGGGGTCAATCGGCTCACCCCTCCACTTT. This codes for CASSLDRGSIGSPLHF.

The chain is built from TRBV27 and TRBJ2-3; TRBD2 matches 13 bases. The CDR3 is 18 amino acids. The V gene end was trimmed by 4 bases and the J gene end by 1 base; junction bases not matched to a gene: 8. The germline CDR1 and CDR2 sequences are MNHEY and SMNVEV (reference sequence). The CDR3 loop reads CASSSPTSGGFGTDTQYF. CDR3 DNA: TGTGCCAGCAGTTCGCCGACTAGCGGGGGGTTCGGCACAGATACGCAGTATTTT.

The rearrangement uses TRBV14 and TRBJ2-2; 9 bases align to TRBD1. The V segment lost 4 bases and the J segment 6 bases; nucleotides outside the gene matches: 9. Germline values: CDR1 SGHDN, CDR2 FVKESK. The CDR3 runs 16 residues. The CDR3 nucleotides read TGTGCCAGCAGCCTATGGGACAGGGAATTATCCGGGGAGCTGTTTTTT. Translated: CASSLWDRELSGELFF.

This clone was observed a single time. V and J are TRBV24-1 and TRBJ2-5; TRBD1 agrees at 9 bases. Germline V lookup: CDR1 KGHDR, CDR2 SFDVKD. The V gene end was trimmed by 4 bases and the J gene end by 6 bases; junction bases not matched to a gene: 5. The CDR3 length is 14 residues. The CDR3 sequence is CATSETGQGKTQYF. CDR3 nucleotides: TGTGCCACCAGTGAGACGGGACAGGGAAAGACCCAGTACTTC.

The rearrangement joins TRBV5-4 to TRBJ2-2; 13 nucleotides align to TRBD2. Germline V gives CDR1 SGHNT, CDR2 YYREEE (reference sequence). The length of the CDR3 is 18 residues. The V gene end was trimmed by 0 bases and the J gene end by 5 bases; junction bases not matched to a gene: 7. DNA for the CDR3: TGTGCCAGCAGCTTGGAAGGACTAGCGGGAGTCGAGACCGGGGAGCTGTTTTTT. Amino acid sequence: CASSLEGLAGVETGELFF.

This chain connects TRBV10-3 to TRBJ1-2, with TRBD1 matching 11 bases. Germline CDR1 reads ENHRY; CDR2 reads SYGVKD. The CDR3 has 16 amino acids. Trimming took 5 bases from V and 3 from J; bases not matched to a gene: 8. In nucleotides, the CDR3 is TGTGCCATCAGTAGCACGCGGGACAGGGGGGACTATGGCTACACCTTC. The encoded protein is CAISSTRDRGDYGYTF.

This chain links TRBV7-9 with TRBJ1-5; possible D gene TRBD1, 6 bases. CDR1 is SEHNR and CDR2 is FQNEAQ in the germline V gene (reference sequence). CDR3 length: 16 amino acids. V dropped 1 base and J dropped 7 bases, with 17 bases sitting between them. CDR3 coding DNA: TGTGCCAGCAGCTTAGATGTGGGGGCTAAGGGACAGCCCCAGCATTTT. Amino acids: CASSLDVGAKGQPQHF.